These 21 T cell receptor beta chains share one sample of origin, sequenced in a study of cytomegalovirus exposure and HLA in healthy donors. Sequencing was performed with immunoSEQ multiplex PCR; in TCRdb, only in-frame clones are kept and a portion is missing. The table records around 150,000 clones, roughly 79% of them present only once. The sample comprised PBMCs. The receptor source for this set is a man aged 25-45 years in good health and CMV-seropositive.

This sequence joins TRBV18 and TRBJ2-2; D uncertain. Germline CDR1 is KGHSH and CDR2 is LQKENI. Trimming took off 5 bases at V and 1 base at J, with 14 bases between the two ends. The CDR3 has 16 residues. The CDR3 protein is CASSDFMAENTGELFF. CDR3 nucleotides: TGTGCCAGCTCAGATTTCATGGCGGAGAACACCGGGGAGCTGTTTTTT.

V usage is TRBV6-5 and J usage is TRBJ1-2, with a possible D match to TRBD1 (5 bases). Germline assignment: CDR1 MNHEY and CDR2 SVGAGI. Trimming removed 7 bases from V and 4 bases from J, with 16 bases in between. CDR3 size: 14 residues. DNA for the CDR3: TGTGCCAGCACCCTACAGGCAGCGAGCTATGGCTACACCTTC. Residues: CASTLQAASYGYTF.

This clone has more than one count but fewer than ten. The chain has TRBV29-1 and TRBJ1-2; 7 bases line up with TRBD1. The ends lost 6 bases at V and 3 bases at J; junction bases unmatched: 7. The CDR3 runs to 13 residues. The germline V gene encodes CDR1 SQVTM and CDR2 ANQGSEA. CDR3 nucleotides: TGCAGCGTCGAGGGGGCAGGATACTATGGCTACACCTTC. Translated, it gives CSVEGAGYYGYTF.

The genes are TRBV29-1 and TRBJ1-1; the match to TRBD1 covers 7 bases. Germline V lookup: CDR1 SQVTM, CDR2 ANQGSEA. V lost 4 bases, J lost 1 base, and 0 bases stayed unmatched. The CDR3 contains 12 residues. The chain's CDR3 is CSVAGGNTEAFF. The CDR3 DNA reads as TGCAGCGTTGCAGGGGGGAACACTGAAGCTTTCTTT.

This sequence joins TRBV2 and TRBJ1-1; 7 bases are a match to TRBD1. With V trimmed by 0 bases and J by 0 bases, 4 bases remained unmatched. There are 16 residues in the CDR3. Germline V gene data show CDR1 as SNHLY and CDR2 as FYNNEI. The CDR3 DNA is TGTGCCAGCAGTGAAGCTCTGGGACAGATGAACACTGAAGCTTTCTTT. This codes for CASSEALGQMNTEAFF.

This clone was seen a few times. Germline is not matched at one junction end, which may reflect a read error. CDR3 nucleotides: TGTGCCAGCAGCTTGGCCGAGGTGACTGCTAAGTTTGTGTTC. It is translated as CASSLAEVTAKFVF. The V gene is TRBV5-5, the J gene TRBJ2-7; no firm D call. Germline V CDR1 and CDR2: SGHKS, YYEKEE (reference sequence). The CDR3 spans 14 residues.

CDR3 residues: CASSLRDYEQYF. CDR3 sequence (DNA): TGTGCCAGCAGTCTCCGGGACTACGAGCAGTACTTC. The V call is TRBV7-2, the J call TRBJ2-7; D possibly corresponds to TRBD2 (5 bases). Trimming removed 6 bases at V and 3 bases at J, with 9 bases between. The CDR3 consists of 12 residues. Germline V gene data show CDR1 as SGHTA and CDR2 as FQGNSA.

The V gene is TRBV6-1, the J gene TRBJ1-4; maybe TRBD1 (6 bases). Trimming cost V 4 bases and J 7 bases, with 13 bases left between them. The CDR3 is 14 residues long. CDR1 and CDR2 (germline): MNHNS, SASEGT. CDR3 sequence (DNA): TGTGCCAGCAGTGGCGGACAGCGAGGTGAAAAACTGTTTTTT. Encoded protein: CASSGGQRGEKLFF.

The rearrangement uses TRBV7-3 and TRBJ2-2; maybe TRBD2 (6 bases). The CDR3 runs 15 residues. V gave up 6 bases and J gave up 5 bases, with 16 bases separating them. Germline V CDR1 and CDR2: SGHTA, FQGTGA. CDR3 coding DNA: TGTGCCAGCAGTTTAGGTCAGAGCGGGACCGGGGAGCTGTTTTTT. This sequence encodes CASSLGQSGTGELFF.

The rearrangement joins TRBV6-1 to TRBJ2-1; 9 bases align to TRBD2. With 4 bases clipped from V and 4 bases from J, the junction kept 5 bases outside the gene matches. This CDR3 has 15 residues. The V gene's germline CDR1 is MNHNS and CDR2 SASEGT. The CDR3 reads CASSVRLAGYNEQFF. The DNA for the CDR3 is TGTGCCAGCAGTGTCAGGCTAGCGGGGTACAATGAGCAGTTCTTC.

The chain employs TRBV9 and TRBJ2-4, with 12 bases lining up with TRBD2. The germline V gene has CDR1 SGDLS and CDR2 YYNGEE. CDR3 size: 15 residues. With 4 bases clipped from V and 5 bases from J, the junction kept 4 bases outside the gene matches. The CDR3 reads CASSKLAGGQNIQYF. The DNA for the CDR3 is TGTGCCAGCAGCAAACTAGCGGGGGGTCAAAACATTCAGTACTTC.

The CDR3 DNA sequence: TGTGCCAGCAGCGTAGTAGGTAGCGGGAGTAATCCCGGGGAGCTGTTTTTT. Translation gives CASSVVGSGSNPGELFF. The chain combines TRBV9 with TRBJ2-2; 9 bases map to TRBD2. From germline, CDR1 is SGDLS and CDR2 YYNGEE. The ends lost 0 bases at V and 6 bases at J; junction bases unmatched: 9. The CDR3 is 17 amino acids. Full variable domain (remainder filled in from reference TRBV9 and TRBJ2-2): DSGVTQTPKHLITATGQRVTLRCSPRSGDLSVYWYQQSLDQGLQFLIQYYNGEERAKGNILERFSAQQFPDLHSELNLSSLELGDSALYFCASSVVGSGSNPGELFFGEGSRLTVL.

A few counts support this clone. The gene calls are TRBV20-1 and TRBJ2-5; D may be TRBD2 (5 bases). The CDR3 length is 11 residues. From germline, CDR1 is DFQATT and CDR2 SNEGSKA (reference sequence). Here the CDR3 DNA reads TGCACTGAAGAGCGGCAGAGCGGCCAGTACTTC. The encoded protein is CTEERQSGQYF.

V gene TRBV2 combines with J gene TRBJ2-5; TRBD1 matches 10 bases. There are 15 residues in the CDR3. Germline assignment: CDR1 SNHLY and CDR2 FYNNEI. The trim removed 4 bases at V and 5 bases at J, leaving 7 bases unmatched. CDR3 DNA sequence: TGTGCCAGCAGTGTGACGACAGGGGGCTTGGAGACCCAGTACTTC. It translates to CASSVTTGGLETQYF. Variable domain in full (rest from reference TRBV2 and TRBJ2-5): EPEVTQTPSHQVTQMGQEVILRCVPISNHLYFYWYRQILGQKVEFLVSFYNNEISEKSEIFDDQFSVERPDGSNFTLKIRSTKLEDSAMYFCASSVTTGGLETQYFGPGTRLLVL.

This chain's CDR3 is CAISLQGNTEAFF. The CDR3 DNA reads as TGTGCCATCAGTCTTCAGGGGAACACTGAAGCTTTCTTT. This chain connects TRBV10-3 to TRBJ1-1, with D maybe TRBD1 (5 bases). The CDR3 length is 13 residues. The germline V gene has CDR1 ENHRY and CDR2 SYGVKD. V was pared by 5 bases and J by 1 base, with 8 bases between.

The genes are TRBV7-3 and TRBJ1-3; unclear D gene. The CDR3 consists of 13 residues. Trimming stripped 5 bases from V and 3 bases from J, with 8 bases between. Germline V gene lookup returns CDR1 SGHTA and CDR2 FQGTGA. The CDR3 nucleotides read TGTGCCAGCAGCCCCTCGGGTGGAAACACCATATATTTT. The encoded protein is CASSPSGGNTIYF.

The rearrangement joins TRBV7-9 to TRBJ1-2, with D maybe TRBD1 (5 bases). Germline CDR1 is SEHNR and CDR2 is FQNEAQ (reference sequence). The length of the CDR3 is 14 residues. V was pared by 5 bases and J by 2 bases, with 12 bases between. The CDR3 DNA sequence: TGTGCCAGCAGCATCATTACAGGAAACTATGGCTACACCTTC. Protein: CASSIITGNYGYTF.

This clone was seen once. The chain links TRBV7-6 to TRBJ2-1, with 12 bases lining up with TRBD2. J was trimmed by 7 bases and V by 3 bases; bases with no gene match: 10. CDR1 and CDR2 (germline): SGHVS, FNYEAQ. The CDR3 length is 17 residues. The CDR3 here is CASSLRVTSGGQNEQFF. CDR3 nucleotides: TGTGCCAGCAGCTTGCGGGTTACTAGCGGGGGGCAAAATGAGCAGTTCTTC.

A few counts support this clone. This chain's CDR3 is CASSALTGGTEAFF. The CDR3 region has the DNA TGTGCCAGCAGTGCTCTGACGGGGGGCACTGAAGCTTTCTTT. The chain couples TRBV6-1 to TRBJ1-1, with a weak D call TRBD1 (5 bases). V was shortened by 4 bases and J by 4 bases, with 13 bases between the two germline ends. CDR3 length: 14 amino acids. Germline V gene data show CDR1 as MNHNS and CDR2 as SASEGT.

The genes are TRBV5-4 and TRBJ2-2, with 9 bases that match TRBD1. The germline CDR1 and CDR2 sequences are SGHNT and YYREEE (reference sequence). With 1 base clipped from V and 1 base from J, the junction kept 2 bases outside the gene matches. The CDR3 has 16 residues. The DNA for the CDR3 is TGTGCCAGCAGCTTGTGGGGACAGGGGAACACCGGGGAGCTGTTTTTT. Translation: CASSLWGQGNTGELFF.

The CDR3 DNA reads as TGTGCTAGTGGTTTTGGCTCCGTCCAGGGGGATCAGTACTTC. This translates into CASGFGSVQGDQYF. The genes are TRBV12-5 and TRBJ2-4, with TRBD1 matching 7 bases. The CDR3 has 14 residues. The trim removed 3 bases at V and 12 bases at J, leaving 11 bases unmatched. CDR1 and CDR2 (germline): LGHNT, FRNRAP.